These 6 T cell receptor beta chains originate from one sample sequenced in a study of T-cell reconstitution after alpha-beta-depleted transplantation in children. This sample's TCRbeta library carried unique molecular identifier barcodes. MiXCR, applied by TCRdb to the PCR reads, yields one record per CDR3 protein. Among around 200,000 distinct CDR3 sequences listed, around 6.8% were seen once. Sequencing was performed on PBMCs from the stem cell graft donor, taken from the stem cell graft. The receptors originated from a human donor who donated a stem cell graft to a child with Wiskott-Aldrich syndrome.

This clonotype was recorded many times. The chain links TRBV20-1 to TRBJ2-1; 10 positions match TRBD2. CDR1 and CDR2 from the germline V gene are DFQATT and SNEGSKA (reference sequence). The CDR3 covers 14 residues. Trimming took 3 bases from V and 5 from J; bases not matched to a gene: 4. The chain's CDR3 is CSASSSGRDNEQFF. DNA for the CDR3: TGCAGTGCTAGCTCTAGCGGGAGAGACAATGAGCAGTTCTTC.

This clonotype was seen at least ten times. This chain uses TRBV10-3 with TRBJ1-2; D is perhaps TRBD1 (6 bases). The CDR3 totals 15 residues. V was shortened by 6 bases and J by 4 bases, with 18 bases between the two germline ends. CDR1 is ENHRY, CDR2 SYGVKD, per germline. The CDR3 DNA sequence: TGTGCCATCAGCCCGGAGGGGGGGATTAGCTATGGCTACACCTTC. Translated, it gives CAISPEGGISYGYTF.

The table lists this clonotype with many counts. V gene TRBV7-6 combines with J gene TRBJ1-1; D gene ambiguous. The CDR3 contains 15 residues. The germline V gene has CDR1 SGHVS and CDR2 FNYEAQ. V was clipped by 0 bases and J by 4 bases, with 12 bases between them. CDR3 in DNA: TGTGCCAGCAGCTTAGCGCCCAGAACATCCACTGAAGCTTTCTTT. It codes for CASSLAPRTSTEAFF.

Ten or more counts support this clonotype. The CDR3 protein is CASSPDRAGSYEQYF. DNA of the CDR3: TGTGCCAGCAGTCCGGACCGAGCGGGCTCCTACGAGCAGTACTTC. The rearrangement uses TRBV27 and TRBJ2-7; possible D gene TRBD2, 6 bases. The CDR3 extends over 15 amino acids. Germline CDR1 is MNHEY and CDR2 is SMNVEV (reference sequence). Trimming took 5 bases from V and 0 from J, leaving 14 bases between them.

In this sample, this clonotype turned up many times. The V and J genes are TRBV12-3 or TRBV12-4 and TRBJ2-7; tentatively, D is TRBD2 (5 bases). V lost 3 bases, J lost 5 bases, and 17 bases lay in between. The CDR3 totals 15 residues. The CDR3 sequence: CASSLSAPLANEQYF. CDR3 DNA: TGTGCCAGCAGTTTGTCCGCCCCGCTAGCCAACGAGCAGTACTTC.

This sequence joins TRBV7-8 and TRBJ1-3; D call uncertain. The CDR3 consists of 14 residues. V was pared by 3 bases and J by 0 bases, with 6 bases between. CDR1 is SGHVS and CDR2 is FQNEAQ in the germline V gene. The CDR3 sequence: CASSFESSGNTIYF. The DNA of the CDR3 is TGTGCCAGCAGCTTCGAGAGCTCTGGAAACACCATATATTTT.